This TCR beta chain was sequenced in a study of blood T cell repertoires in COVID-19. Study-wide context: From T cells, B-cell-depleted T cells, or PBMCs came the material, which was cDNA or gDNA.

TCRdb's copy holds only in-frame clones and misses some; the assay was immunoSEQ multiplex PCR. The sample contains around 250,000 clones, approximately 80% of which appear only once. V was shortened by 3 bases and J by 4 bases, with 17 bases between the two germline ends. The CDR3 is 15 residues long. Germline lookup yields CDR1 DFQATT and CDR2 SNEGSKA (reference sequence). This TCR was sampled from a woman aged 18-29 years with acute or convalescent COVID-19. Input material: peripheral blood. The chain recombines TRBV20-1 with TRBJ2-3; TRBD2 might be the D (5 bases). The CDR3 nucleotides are TGCAGTGCTAGTGGGCCCTGGGAGTGGCCAGATACGCAGTATTTT. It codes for CSASGPWEWPDTQYF.